The clone carrying this T cell receptor beta chain was found a few times. The data belong to a study of CD8 T cells in ankylosing spondylitis. This CDR3 region has 15 residues. Trimming left V 1 base short and J 3 bases short, with 13 bases between. Germline V lookup: CDR1 KGHSH, CDR2 LQKENI. TCRdb reanalysed the 5' RACE reads using MiXCR and keeps one entry per CDR3 protein. The sample comprises just under 350,000 distinct CDR3 sequences, about 15% of which are singletons, and about 1% rests with the top ten. This receptor was obtained from a male donor with ankylosing spondylitis or in good health (not recorded which). Sequencing input: blood, either unsorted or a sorted T cell fraction (not recorded which). This sequence joins TRBV18 and TRBJ2-7; a weak D match, TRBD1 (5 bases). The CDR3 nucleotides are TGTGCCAGCTCACCACTCCAGGGCCCCAACTACGAGCAGTACTTC. This encodes CASSPLQGPNYEQYF.